This T cell receptor beta chain was obtained from a study of cytomegalovirus exposure and HLA in healthy donors (TCRdb year 2017). About the study as a whole: The roughly 670 repertoires of the first cohort and the 120 validation repertoires were produced on the same platform, according to a later analysis. The aim of the study was to test whether cataloging public T cell receptors could identify signatures of past pathogen exposure. Along with the approximately 600-subject first cohort, a separate validation cohort of over 90 different subjects was used. The study combined high-throughput TCR immunosequencing, statistical association of individual TCRs with disease status, and machine learning to predict cytomegalovirus infection status.

The donors belonged to the validation cohort of around 130 subjects, which was separate from the approximately 700-subject first cohort. Comment on this clone: What antigen it recognizes has not been identified. Base-call qualities are not available, and no considerably larger clone is one nucleotide away.

The paper as a whole reports these results and caveats: The classifier was reported to diagnose cytomegalovirus status with high specificity and sensitivity in both the original and validation cohorts. A later analysis found that TCRs clustered in the first cohort also tended to co-occur in the roughly 120 validation repertoires, with just under 95% of cluster scores above 0. According to the authors, the approach could potentially be generalized to other disease states and immunological phenotypes. The validation cohort had no HLA typing available for a later analysis, so co-occurrence within that cohort was assessed over all 130 or so repertoires. The study listed 164 TCR beta chains as associated with cytomegalovirus. Three of the identified cytomegalovirus-associated TCR beta chains were confirmed in vitro to be specific for cytomegalovirus antigens. Across donors, most TCR sequences were observed very rarely, whereas some public TCRs were present in many individuals.

Library preparation used the immunoSEQ multiplex PCR assay. The study's processing was this. A statistical classification framework was developed to diagnose cytomegalovirus status using the catalog of TCR beta chain sequences. Held by TCRdb, this immuneACCESS table contains in-frame sequences only and omits some clones. Under half of the omission traces to an unresolved V gene where checked; the cause of the rest is unknown. Clone size and the V and J calls come from that table; the DNA yielded D and trimming. This sample holds roughly 90,000 clones; 85% were observed only once. The ten most abundant clones make up roughly 20% of the sample. Germline trimming amounts to 2 bases on V and 1 base on J, with 4 as the count of junction bases outside the gene matches. Based on the germline V gene, the CDR1 and CDR2 sequences are SGHDT and YYEEEE. From the cysteine through the valine, the CDR3 covers 15 amino acids. The CDR3 DNA has 45 bases and is translated from base 1.

Recombination linked TRBV5-6 to TRBJ2-7; TRBD1 lines up with 9 middle nucleotides. Sequencing was carried out using PBMCs. This sequence was found in a man in his late teens or twenties in good health and CMV-seropositive. Here is the DNA: TGTGCCAGCAGCTTTGGACAGGGGTCATCCTACGAGCAGTACGTC. The encoded protein is CASSFGQGSSYEQYV.